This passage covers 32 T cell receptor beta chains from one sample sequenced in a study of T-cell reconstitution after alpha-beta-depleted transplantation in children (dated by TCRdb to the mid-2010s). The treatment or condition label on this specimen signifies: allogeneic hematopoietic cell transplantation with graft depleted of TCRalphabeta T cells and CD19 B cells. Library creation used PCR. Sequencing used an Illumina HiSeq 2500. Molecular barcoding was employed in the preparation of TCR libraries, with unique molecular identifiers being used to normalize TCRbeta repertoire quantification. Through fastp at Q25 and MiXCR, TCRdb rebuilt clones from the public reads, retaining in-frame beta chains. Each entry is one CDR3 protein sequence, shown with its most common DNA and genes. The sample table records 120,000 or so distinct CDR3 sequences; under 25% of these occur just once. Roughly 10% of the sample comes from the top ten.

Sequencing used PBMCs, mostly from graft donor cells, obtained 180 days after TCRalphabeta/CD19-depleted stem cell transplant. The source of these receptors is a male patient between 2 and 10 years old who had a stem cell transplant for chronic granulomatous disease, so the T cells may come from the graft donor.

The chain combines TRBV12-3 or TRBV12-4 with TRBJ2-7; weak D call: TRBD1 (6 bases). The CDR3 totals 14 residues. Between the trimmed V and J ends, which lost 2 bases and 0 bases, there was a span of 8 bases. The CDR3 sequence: CASSLQGPSYEQYF. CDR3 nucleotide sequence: TGTGCCAGCAGTTTACAGGGGCCCTCCTACGAGCAGTACTTC.

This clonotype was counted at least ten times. The CDR3 here is CASSLGRLSSYEQYF. The CDR3 DNA is TGTGCCAGCAGTTTGGGACGGTTGAGCTCCTACGAGCAGTACTTC. The rearrangement joins TRBV12-3 or TRBV12-4 to TRBJ2-7; D might be TRBD1 or TRBD2, each matching 5 bases. This CDR3 has 15 amino acids. Trimming cost V 3 bases and J 0 bases, with 12 bases left between them.

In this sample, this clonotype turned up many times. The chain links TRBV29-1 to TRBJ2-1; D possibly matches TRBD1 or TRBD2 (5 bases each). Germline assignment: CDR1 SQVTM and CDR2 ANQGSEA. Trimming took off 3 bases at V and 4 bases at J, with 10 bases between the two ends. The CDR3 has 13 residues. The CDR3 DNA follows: TGCAGCGTTGAGGCAGGGAGTTACAATGAGCAGTTCTTC. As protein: CSVEAGSYNEQFF.

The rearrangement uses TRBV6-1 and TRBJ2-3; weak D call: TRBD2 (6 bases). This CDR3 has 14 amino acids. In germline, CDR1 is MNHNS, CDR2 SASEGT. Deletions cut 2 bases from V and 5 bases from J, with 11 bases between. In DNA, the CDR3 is TGTGCCAGCAGTGAACCAGCGGGTGAAGATACGCAGTATTTT. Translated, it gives CASSEPAGEDTQYF.

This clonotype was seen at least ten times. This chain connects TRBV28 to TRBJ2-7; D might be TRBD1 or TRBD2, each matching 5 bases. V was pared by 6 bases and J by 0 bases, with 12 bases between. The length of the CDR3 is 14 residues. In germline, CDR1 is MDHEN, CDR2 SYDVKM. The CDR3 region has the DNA TGTGCCAGCAGGGGGACGTATAGCTCCTACGAGCAGTACTTC. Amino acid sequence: CASRGTYSSYEQYF. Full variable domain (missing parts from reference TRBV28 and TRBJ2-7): DVKVTQSSRYLVKRTGEKVFLECVQDMDHENMFWYRQDPGLGLRLIYFSYDVKMKEKGDIPEGYSVSREKKERFSLILESASTNQTSMYLCASRGTYSSYEQYFGPGTRLTVT.

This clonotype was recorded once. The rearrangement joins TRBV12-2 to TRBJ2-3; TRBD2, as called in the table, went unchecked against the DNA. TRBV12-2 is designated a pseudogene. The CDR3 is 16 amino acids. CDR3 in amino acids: CASRSTSGRSTDTQYF. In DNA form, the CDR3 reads TGTGCAAGTCGGTCTACTAGCGGGAGAAGCACAGATACGCAGTATTTT.

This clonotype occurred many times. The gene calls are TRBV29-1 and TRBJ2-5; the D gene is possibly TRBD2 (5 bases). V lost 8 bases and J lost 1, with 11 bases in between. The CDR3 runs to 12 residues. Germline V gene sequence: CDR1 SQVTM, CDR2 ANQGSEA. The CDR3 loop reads CSCRGLQETQYF. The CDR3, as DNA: TGCAGCTGTCGAGGGCTCCAAGAGACCCAGTACTTC.

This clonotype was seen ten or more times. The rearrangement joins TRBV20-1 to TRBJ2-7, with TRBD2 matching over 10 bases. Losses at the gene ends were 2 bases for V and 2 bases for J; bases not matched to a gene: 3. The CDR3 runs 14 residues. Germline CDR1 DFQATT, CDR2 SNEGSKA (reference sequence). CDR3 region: CSARRLAGAYEQYF. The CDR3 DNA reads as TGCAGTGCTAGAAGGCTAGCGGGAGCCTACGAGCAGTACTTC.

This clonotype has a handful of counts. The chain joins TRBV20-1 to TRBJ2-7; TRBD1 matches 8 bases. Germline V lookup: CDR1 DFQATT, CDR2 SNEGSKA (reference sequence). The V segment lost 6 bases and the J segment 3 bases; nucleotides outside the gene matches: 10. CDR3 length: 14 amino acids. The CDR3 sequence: CSALTMDRVYEQYF. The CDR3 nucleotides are TGCAGTGCCCTCACCATGGACAGGGTCTACGAGCAGTACTTC.

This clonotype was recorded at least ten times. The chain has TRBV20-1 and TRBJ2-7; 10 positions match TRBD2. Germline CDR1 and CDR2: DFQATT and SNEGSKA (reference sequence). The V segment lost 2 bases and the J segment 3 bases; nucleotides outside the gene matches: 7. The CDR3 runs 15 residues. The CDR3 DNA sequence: TGCAGTGCTAGAAGGGTGTCTAGCGGGAGCTACGAGCAGTACTTC. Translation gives CSARRVSSGSYEQYF.

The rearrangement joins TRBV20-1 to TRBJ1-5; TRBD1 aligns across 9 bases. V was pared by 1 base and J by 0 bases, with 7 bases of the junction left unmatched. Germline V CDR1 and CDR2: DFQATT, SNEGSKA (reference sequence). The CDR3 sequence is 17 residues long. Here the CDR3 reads CSARATTGGTSNQPQHF. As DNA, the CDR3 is TGCAGTGCTAGAGCTACGACAGGGGGGACTAGCAATCAGCCCCAGCATTTT.

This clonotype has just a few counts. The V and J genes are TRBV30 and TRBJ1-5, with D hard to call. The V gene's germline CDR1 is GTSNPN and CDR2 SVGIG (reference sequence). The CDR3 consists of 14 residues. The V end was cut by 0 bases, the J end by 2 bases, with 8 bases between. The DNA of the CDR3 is TGTGCCTGGAGTGTCAGGAACGGCAATCAGCCCCAGCATTTT. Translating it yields CAWSVRNGNQPQHF.

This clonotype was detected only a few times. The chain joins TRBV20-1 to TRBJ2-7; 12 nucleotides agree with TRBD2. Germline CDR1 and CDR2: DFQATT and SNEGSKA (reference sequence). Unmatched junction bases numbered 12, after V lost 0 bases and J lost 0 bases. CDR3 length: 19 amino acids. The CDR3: CSARDLALAGGRASYEQYF. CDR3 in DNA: TGCAGTGCTAGAGATCTCGCACTAGCGGGAGGACGGGCCTCCTACGAGCAGTACTTC.

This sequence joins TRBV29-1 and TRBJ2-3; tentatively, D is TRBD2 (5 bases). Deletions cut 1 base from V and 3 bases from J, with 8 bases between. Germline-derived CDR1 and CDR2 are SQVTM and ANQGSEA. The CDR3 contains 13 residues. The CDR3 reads CSVEVRGTDTQYF. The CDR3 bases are TGCAGCGTTGAAGTTCGAGGGACAGATACGCAGTATTTT.

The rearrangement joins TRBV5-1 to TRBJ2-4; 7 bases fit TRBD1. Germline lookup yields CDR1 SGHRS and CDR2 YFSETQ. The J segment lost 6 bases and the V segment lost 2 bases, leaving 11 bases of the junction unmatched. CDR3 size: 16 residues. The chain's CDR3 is CASSLQDRNAGNIQYF. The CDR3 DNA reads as TGCGCCAGCAGCTTACAGGACAGGAACGCGGGAAACATTCAGTACTTC.

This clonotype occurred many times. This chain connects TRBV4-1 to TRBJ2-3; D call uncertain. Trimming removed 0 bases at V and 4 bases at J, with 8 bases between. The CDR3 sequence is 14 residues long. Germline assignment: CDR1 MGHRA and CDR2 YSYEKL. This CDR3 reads CASSQDQAPDTQYF. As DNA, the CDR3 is TGCGCCAGCAGCCAAGATCAGGCCCCAGATACGCAGTATTTT.

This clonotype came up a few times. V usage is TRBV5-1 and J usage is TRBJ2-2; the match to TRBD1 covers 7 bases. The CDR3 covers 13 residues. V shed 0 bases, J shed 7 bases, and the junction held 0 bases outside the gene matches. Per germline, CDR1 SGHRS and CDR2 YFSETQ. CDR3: CASSLDRGGELFF. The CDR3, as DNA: TGCGCCAGCAGCTTGGACAGGGGCGGGGAGCTGTTTTTT. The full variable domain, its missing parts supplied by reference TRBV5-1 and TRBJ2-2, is KAGVTQTPRYLIKTRGQQVTLSCSPISGHRSVSWYQQTPGQGLQFLFEYFSETQRNKGNFPGRFSGRQFSNSRSEMNVSTLELGDSALYLCASSLDRGGELFFGEGSRLTVL.

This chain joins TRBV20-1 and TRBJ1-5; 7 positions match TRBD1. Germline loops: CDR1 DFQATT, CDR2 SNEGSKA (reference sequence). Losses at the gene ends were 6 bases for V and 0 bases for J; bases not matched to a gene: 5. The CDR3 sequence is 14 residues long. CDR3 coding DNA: TGCAGTGCGAGTACAGGGGATAGCAATCAGCCCCAGCATTTT. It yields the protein CSASTGDSNQPQHF.

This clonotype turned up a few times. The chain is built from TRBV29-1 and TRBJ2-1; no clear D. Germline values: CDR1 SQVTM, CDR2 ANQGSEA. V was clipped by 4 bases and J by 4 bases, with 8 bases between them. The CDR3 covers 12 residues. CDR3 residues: CSVARVYNEQFF. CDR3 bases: TGCAGCGTTGCCCGGGTTTACAATGAGCAGTTCTTC.

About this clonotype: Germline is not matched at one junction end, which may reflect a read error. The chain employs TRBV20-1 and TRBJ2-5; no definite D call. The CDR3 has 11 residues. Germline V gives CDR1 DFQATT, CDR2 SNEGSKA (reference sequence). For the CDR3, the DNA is TGCACTGCTAGAGATTTCGAGACCCAGTACTTC. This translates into CTARDFETQYF.

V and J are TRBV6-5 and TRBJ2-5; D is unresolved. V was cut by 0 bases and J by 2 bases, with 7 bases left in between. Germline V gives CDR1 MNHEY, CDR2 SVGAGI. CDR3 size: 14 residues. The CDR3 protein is CASSYSQKQETQYF. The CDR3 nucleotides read TGTGCCAGCAGTTACTCGCAGAAGCAAGAGACCCAGTACTTC.

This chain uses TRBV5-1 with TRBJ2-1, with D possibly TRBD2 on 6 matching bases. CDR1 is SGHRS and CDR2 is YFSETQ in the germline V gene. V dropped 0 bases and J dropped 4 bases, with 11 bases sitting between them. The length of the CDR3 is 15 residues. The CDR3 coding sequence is TGCGCCAGCAGCTTGGAGGAGGGGCGGTACAATGAGCAGTTCTTC. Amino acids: CASSLEEGRYNEQFF. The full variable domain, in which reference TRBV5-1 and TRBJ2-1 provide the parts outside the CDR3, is KAGVTQTPRYLIKTRGQQVTLSCSPISGHRSVSWYQQTPGQGLQFLFEYFSETQRNKGNFPGRFSGRQFSNSRSEMNVSTLELGDSALYLCASSLEEGRYNEQFFGPGTRLTVL.

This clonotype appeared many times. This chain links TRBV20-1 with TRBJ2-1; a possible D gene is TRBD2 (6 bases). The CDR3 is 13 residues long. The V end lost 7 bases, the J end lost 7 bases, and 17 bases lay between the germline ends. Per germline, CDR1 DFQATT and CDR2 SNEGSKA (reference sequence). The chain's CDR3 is CSVPGDGWNEQFF. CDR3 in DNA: TGCAGTGTCCCGGGGGACGGGTGGAATGAGCAGTTCTTC.

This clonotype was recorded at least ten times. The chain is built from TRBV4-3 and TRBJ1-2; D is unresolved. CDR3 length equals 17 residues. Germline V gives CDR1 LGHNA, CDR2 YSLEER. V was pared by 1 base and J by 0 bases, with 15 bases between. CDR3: CASSQVLPGPTNYGYTF. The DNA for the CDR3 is TGCGCCAGCAGCCAAGTGCTTCCAGGACCAACTAACTATGGCTACACCTTC.

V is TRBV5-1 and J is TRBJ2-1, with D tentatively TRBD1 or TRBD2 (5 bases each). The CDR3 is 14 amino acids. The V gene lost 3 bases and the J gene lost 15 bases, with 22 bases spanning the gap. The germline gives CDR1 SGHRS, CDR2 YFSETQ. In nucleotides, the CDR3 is TGCGCCAGCAGCTCGCAACCGGGACCACAAAGGGGGTTCTTC. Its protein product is CASSSQPGPQRGFF. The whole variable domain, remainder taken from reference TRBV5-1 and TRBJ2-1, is KAGVTQTPRYLIKTRGQQVTLSCSPISGHRSVSWYQQTPGQGLQFLFEYFSETQRNKGNFPGRFSGRQFSNSRSEMNVSTLELGDSALYLCASSSQPGPQRGFFGPGTRLTVL.

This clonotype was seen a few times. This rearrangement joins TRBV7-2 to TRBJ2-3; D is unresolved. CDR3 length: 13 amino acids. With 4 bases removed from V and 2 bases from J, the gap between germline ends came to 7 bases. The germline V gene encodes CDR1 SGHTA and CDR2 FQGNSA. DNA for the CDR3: TGTGCCAGCAGCTCCTCGCACACAGATACGCAGTATTTT. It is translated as CASSSSHTDTQYF.

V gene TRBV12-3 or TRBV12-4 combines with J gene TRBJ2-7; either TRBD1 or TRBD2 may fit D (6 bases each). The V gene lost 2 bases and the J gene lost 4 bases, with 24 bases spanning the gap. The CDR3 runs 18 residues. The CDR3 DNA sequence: TGTGCCAGCAGTTTATGGAGGGGGGCCGCGACTAGTCTGTACGAGCAGTACTTC. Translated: CASSLWRGAATSLYEQYF.

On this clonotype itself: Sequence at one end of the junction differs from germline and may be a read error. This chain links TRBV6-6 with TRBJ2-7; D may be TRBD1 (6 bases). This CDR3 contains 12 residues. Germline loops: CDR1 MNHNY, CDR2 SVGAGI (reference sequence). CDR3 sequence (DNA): TGTGCCAGCAGTGCCGGACAGACCGTGGGGAACTTC. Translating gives CASSAGQTVGNF.

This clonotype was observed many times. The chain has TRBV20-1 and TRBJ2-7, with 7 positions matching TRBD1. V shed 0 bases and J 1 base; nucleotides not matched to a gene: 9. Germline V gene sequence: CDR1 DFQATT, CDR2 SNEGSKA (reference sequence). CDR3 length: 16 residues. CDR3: CSARELGGLLSYEQYF. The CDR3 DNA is TGCAGTGCTAGAGAGCTAGGGGGCCTCCTGTCCTACGAGCAGTACTTC.

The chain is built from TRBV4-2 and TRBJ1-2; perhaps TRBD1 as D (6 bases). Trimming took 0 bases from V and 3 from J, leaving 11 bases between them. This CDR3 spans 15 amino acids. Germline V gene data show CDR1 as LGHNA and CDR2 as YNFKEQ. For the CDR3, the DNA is TGTGCCAGCAGCCAAGATTCAGGGGTGGACTATGGCTACACCTTC. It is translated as CASSQDSGVDYGYTF.

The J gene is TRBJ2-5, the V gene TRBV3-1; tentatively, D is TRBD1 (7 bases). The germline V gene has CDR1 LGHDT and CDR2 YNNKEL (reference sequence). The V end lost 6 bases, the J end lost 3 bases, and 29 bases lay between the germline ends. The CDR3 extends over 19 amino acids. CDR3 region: CASSPPAGQLARREETQYF. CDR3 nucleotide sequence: TGTGCCAGCAGTCCACCCGCGGGACAGTTAGCGCGTAGGGAAGAGACCCAGTACTTC.

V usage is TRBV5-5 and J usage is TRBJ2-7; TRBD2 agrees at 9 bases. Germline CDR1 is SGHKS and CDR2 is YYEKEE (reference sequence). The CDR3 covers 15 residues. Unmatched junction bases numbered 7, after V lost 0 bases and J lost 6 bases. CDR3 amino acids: CASSLGTSDAFEQYF. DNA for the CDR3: TGTGCCAGCAGCTTGGGGACTAGCGACGCGTTCGAGCAGTACTTC. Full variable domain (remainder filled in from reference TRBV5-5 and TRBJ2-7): DAGVTQSPTHLIKTRGQQVTLRCSPISGHKSVSWYQQVLGQGPQFIFQYYEKEERGRGNFPDRFSARQFPNYSSELNVNALLLGDSALYLCASSLGTSDAFEQYFGPGTRLTVT.